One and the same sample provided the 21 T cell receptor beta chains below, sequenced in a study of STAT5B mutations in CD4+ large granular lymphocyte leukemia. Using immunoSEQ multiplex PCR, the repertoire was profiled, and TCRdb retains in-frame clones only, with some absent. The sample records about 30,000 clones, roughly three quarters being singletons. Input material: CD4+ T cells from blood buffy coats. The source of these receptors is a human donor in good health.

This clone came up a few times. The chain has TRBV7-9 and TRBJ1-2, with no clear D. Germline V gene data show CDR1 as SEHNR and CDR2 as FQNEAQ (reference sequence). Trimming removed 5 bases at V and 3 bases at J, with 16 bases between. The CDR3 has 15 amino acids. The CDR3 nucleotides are TGTGCCAGCAGCCCAGAAACAATACGGGACTATGGCTACACCTTC. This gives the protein CASSPETIRDYGYTF.

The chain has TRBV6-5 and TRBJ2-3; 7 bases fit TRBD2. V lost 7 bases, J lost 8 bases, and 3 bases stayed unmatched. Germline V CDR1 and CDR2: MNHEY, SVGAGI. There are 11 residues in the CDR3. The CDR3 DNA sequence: TGTGCCAGCACCGGACTAGGTACGCAGTATTTT. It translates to CASTGLGTQYF.

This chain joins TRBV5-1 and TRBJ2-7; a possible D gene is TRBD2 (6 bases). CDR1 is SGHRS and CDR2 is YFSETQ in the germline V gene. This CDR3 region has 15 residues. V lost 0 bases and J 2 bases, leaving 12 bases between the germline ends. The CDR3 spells CASSLDPGVAYEQYF. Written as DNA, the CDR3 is TGCGCCAGCAGCTTGGATCCGGGGGTTGCCTACGAGCAGTACTTC.

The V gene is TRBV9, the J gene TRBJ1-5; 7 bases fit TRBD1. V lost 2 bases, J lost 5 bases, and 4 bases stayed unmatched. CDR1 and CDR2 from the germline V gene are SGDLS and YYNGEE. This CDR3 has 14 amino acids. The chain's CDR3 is CASSVSGTDQPQHF. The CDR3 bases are TGTGCCAGCAGCGTTTCCGGGACAGATCAGCCCCAGCATTTT.

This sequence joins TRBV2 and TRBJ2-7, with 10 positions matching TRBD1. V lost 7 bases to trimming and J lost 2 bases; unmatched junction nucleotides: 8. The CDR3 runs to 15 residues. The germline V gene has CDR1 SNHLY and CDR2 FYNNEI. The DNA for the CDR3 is TGTGCCAGCAACCTCATGGGGACAGGGGCCTACGAGCAGTACTTC. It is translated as CASNLMGTGAYEQYF.

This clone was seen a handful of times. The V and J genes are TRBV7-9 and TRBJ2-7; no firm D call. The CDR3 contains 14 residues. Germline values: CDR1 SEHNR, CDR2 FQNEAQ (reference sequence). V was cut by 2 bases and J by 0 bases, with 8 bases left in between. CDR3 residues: CASSLSRSSYEQYF. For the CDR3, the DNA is TGTGCCAGCAGCTTATCCCGGAGCTCCTACGAGCAGTACTTC.

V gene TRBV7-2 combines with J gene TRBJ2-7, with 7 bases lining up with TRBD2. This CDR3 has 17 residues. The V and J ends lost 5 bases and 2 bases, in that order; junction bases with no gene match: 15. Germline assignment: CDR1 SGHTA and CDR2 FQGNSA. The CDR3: CASSVTGTSAQTYEQYF. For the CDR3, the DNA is TGTGCCAGCAGCGTAACGGGCACTAGCGCCCAAACCTACGAGCAGTACTTC.

The CDR3 nucleotides read TGTGCCACCCGGGGACAGGGTGGAAACACCATATATTTT. As protein: CATRGQGGNTIYF. The V call is TRBV28, the J call TRBJ1-3; 9 bases align to TRBD1. Germline lookup yields CDR1 MDHEN and CDR2 SYDVKM. V dropped 10 bases and J dropped 3; count of bases not matched to a gene: 4. This CDR3 has 13 residues.

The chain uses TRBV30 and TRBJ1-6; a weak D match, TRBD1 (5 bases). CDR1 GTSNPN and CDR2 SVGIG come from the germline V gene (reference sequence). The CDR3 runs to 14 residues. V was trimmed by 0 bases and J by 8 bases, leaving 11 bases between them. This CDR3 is CAWSVRGSDSPLHF. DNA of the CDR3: TGTGCCTGGAGTGTAAGGGGATCGGATTCACCCCTCCACTTT.

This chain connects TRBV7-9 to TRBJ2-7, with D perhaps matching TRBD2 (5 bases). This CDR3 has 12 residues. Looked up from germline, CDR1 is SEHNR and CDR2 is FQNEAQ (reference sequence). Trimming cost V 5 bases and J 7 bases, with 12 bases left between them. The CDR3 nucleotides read TGTGCCAGCAGCCGGGAACTTGGAGAGCAGTACTTC. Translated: CASSRELGEQYF.

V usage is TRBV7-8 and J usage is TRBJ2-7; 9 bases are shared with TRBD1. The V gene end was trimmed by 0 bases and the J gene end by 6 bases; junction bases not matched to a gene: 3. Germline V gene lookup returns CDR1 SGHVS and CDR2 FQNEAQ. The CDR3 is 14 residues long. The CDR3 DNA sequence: TGTGCCAGCAGCTTAGCACAGGGGGCGATCGAGCAGTACTTC. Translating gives CASSLAQGAIEQYF.

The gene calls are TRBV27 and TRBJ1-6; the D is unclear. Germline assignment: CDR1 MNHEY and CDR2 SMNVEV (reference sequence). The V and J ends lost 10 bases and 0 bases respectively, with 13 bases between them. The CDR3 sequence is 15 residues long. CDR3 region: CATGLIGSYNSPLHF. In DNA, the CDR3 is TGTGCCACGGGCCTTATTGGCTCCTATAATTCACCCCTCCACTTT.

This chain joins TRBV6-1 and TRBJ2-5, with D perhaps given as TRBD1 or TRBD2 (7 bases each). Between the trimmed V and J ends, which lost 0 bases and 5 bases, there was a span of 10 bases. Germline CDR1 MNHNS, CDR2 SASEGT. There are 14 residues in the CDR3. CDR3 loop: CASSEAQGGETQYF. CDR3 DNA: TGTGCCAGCAGTGAAGCGCAGGGGGGGGAGACCCAGTACTTC.

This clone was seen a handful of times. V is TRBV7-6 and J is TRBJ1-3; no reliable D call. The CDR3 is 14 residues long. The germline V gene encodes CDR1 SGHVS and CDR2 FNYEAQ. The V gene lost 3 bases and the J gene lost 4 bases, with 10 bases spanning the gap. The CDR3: CASSFAGKGNTIYF. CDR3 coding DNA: TGTGCCAGCAGCTTCGCCGGGAAAGGAAACACCATATATTTT.

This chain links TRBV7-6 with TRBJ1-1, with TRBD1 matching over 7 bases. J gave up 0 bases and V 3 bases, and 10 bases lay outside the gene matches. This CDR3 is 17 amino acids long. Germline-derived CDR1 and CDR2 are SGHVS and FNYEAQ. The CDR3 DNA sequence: TGTGCCAGCAGCTTTGCCCCAGGGACAGCAGTGAACACTGAAGCTTTCTTT. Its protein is CASSFAPGTAVNTEAFF.

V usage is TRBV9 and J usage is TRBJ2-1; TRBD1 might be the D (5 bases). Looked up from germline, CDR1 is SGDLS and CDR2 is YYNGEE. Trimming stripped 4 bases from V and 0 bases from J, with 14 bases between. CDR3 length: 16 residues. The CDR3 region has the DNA TGTGCCAGCAGCATTGGGGCAGACTTCTCCTACAATGAGCAGTTCTTC. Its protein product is CASSIGADFSYNEQFF.

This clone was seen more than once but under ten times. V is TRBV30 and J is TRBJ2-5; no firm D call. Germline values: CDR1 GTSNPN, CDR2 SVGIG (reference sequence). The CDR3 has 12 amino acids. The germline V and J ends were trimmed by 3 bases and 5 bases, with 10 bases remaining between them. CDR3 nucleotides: TGTGCCTGGAGCCCTGGTGGGGAGACCCAGTACTTC. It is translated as CAWSPGGETQYF.

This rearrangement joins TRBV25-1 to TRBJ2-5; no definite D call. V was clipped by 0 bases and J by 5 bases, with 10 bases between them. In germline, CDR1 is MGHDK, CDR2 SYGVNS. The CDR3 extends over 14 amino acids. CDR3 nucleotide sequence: TGTGCCAGCAGTGAATATGGGCGAGCTGAGACCCAGTACTTC. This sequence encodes CASSEYGRAETQYF.

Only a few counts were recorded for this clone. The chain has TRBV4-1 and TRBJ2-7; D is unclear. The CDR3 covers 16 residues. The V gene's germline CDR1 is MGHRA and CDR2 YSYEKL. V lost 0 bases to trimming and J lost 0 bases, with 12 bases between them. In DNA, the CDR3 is TGCGCCAGCAGCCAAGAGACGGCTGCAAGCTCCTACGAGCAGTACTTC. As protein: CASSQETAASSYEQYF.

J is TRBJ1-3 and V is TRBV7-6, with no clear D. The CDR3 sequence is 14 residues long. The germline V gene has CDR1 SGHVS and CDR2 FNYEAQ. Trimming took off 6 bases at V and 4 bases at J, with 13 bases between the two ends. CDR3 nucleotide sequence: TGTGCCAGCAGTTCTCAAGGTGCCGGAAACACCATATATTTT. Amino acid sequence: CASSSQGAGNTIYF.

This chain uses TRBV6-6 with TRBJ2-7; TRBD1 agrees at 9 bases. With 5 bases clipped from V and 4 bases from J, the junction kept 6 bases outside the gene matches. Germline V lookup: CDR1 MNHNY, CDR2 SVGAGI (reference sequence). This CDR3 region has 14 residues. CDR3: CASSAPGQGYEQYF. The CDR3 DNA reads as TGTGCCAGCAGTGCCCCGGGACAGGGATACGAGCAGTACTTC.